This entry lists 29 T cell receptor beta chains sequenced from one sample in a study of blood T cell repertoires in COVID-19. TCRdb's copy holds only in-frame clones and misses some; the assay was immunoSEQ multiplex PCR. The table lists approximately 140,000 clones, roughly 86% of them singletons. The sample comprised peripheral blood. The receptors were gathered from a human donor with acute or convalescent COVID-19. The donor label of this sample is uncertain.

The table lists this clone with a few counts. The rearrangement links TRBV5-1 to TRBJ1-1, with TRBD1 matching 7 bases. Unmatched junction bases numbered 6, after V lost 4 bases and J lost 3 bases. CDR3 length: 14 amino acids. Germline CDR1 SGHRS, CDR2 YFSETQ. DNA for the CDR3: TGCGCCAGCAGCCAAGGGACAGCGTACACTGAAGCTTTCTTT. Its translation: CASSQGTAYTEAFF.

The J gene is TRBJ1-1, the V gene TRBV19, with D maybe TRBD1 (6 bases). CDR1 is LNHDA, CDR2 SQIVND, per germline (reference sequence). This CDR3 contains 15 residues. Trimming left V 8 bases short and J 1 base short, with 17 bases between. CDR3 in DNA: TGTGCCAGTGCGGAAGGGCGGACAGAGAACACTGAAGCTTTCTTT. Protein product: CASAEGRTENTEAFF.

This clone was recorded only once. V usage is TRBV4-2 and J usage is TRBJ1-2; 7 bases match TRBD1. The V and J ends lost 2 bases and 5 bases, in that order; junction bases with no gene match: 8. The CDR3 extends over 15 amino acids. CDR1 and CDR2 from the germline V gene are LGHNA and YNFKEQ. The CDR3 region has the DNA TGTGCCAGCAGCCAACTGGGACAGCTTTCTTATGGCTACACCTTC. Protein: CASSQLGQLSYGYTF.

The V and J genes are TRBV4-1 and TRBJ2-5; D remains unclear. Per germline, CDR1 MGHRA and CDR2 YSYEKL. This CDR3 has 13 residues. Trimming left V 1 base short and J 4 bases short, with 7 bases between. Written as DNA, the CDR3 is TGCGCCAGCAGCCAAGGGGCCTTAGAGACCCAGTACTTC. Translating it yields CASSQGALETQYF.

In nucleotides, the CDR3 is TGTGCCAGCAGTACCCGGACAGGGAAAGCTTTCTTT. It translates to CASSTRTGKAFF. The chain has TRBV6-2 or TRBV6-3 and TRBJ1-1; 8 nucleotides match TRBD1. The CDR3 has 12 residues. Trimming removed 5 bases from V and 9 bases from J; junction bases left unmatched: 5. The germline V gene has CDR1 MNHEY and CDR2 SVGEGT.

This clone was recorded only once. CDR3: CASSFTGQMNTEAFF. CDR3 bases: TGCGCCAGCAGCTTCACGGGACAGATGAACACTGAAGCTTTCTTT. This sequence joins TRBV5-1 and TRBJ1-1; TRBD1 matches at 7 bases. Germline CDR1 and CDR2: SGHRS and YFSETQ. The V and J ends lost 2 bases and 0 bases, in that order; junction bases with no gene match: 4. This CDR3 is built from 15 residues.

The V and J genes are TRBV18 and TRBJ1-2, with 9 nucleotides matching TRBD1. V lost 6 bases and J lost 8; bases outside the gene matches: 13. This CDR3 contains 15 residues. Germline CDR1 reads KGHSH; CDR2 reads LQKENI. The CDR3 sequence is CASSPQGQGERGYTF. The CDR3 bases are TGTGCCAGCTCCCCTCAGGGACAGGGAGAGCGGGGCTACACCTTC.

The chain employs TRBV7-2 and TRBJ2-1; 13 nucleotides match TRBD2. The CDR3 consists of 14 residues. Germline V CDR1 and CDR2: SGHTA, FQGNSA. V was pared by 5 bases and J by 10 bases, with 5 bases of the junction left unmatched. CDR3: CASSGPTSGGEQFF. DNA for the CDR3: TGTGCCAGCAGCGGACCGACTAGCGGGGGGGAGCAGTTCTTC.

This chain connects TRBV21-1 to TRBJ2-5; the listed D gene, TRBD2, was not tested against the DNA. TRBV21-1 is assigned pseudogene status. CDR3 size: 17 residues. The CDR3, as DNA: TGTGCCAGCAGCAATGGTCCTAGCGGGGAAATAGGAGAGACCCAGTACTTC. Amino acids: CASSNGPSGEIGETQYF.

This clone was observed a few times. DNA for the CDR3: TGTGCCAGTAGTATCAGGGGAGAGACCCAGTACTTC. Translated, it gives CASSIRGETQYF. The gene calls are TRBV19 and TRBJ2-5, with a possible D match to TRBD1 (6 bases). The CDR3 spans 12 residues. Germline V gene sequence: CDR1 LNHDA, CDR2 SQIVND (reference sequence). V lost 3 bases and J 4 bases, leaving 6 bases between the germline ends. The full variable domain, completed using reference TRBV19 and TRBJ2-5, is DGGITQSPKYLFRKEGQNVTLSCEQNLNHDAMYWYRQDPGQGLRLIYYSQIVNDFQKGDIAEGYSVSREKKESFPLTVTSAQKNPTAFYLCASSIRGETQYFGPGTRLLVL.

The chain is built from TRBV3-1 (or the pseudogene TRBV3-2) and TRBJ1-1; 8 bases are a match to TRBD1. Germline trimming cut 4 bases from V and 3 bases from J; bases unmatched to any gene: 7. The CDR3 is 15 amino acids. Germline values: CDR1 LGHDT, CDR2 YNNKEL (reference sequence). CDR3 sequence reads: CASSPTGTGHTEAFF. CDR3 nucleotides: TGTGCCAGCAGCCCGACCGGGACAGGACACACTGAAGCTTTCTTT.

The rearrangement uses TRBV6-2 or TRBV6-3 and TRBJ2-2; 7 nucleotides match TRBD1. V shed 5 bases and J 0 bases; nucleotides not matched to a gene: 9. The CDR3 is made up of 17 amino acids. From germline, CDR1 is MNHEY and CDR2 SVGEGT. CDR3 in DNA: TGTGCCAGCAGTGTACAGGGGTTCCTCGCGAACACCGGGGAGCTGTTTTTT. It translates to CASSVQGFLANTGELFF.

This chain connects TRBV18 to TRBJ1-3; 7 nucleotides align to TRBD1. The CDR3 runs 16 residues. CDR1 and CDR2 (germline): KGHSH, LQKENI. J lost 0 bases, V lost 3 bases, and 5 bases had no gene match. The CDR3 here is CASSPQTGNSGNTIYF. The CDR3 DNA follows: TGTGCCAGCTCACCCCAGACAGGGAACTCTGGAAACACCATATATTTT.

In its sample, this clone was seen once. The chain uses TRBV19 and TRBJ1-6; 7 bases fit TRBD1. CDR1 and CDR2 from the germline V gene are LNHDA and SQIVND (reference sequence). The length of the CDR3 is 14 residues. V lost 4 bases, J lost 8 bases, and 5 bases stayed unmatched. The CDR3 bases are TGTGCCAGTAGTAGCCGGGACAGAGATTCACCCCTCCACTTT. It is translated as CASSSRDRDSPLHF.

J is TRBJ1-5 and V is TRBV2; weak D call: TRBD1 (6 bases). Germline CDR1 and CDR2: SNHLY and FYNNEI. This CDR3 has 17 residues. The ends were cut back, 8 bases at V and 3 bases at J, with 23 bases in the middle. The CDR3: CASEGDTASPFNQPQHF. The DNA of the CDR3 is TGTGCCAGCGAGGGGGATACAGCGTCACCATTCAATCAGCCCCAGCATTTT.

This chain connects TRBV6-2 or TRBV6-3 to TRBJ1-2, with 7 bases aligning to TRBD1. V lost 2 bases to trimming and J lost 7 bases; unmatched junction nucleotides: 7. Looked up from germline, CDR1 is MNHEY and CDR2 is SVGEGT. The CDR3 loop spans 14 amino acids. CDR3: CASSYQGDVGGYTF. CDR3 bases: TGTGCCAGCAGTTACCAGGGGGATGTAGGTGGCTACACCTTC.

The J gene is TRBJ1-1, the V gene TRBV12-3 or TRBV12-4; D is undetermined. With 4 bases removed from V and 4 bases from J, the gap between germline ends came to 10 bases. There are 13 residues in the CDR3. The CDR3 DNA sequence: TGTGCCAGCAGTTCCCTCGTCGGCACTGAAGCTTTCTTT. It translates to CASSSLVGTEAFF.

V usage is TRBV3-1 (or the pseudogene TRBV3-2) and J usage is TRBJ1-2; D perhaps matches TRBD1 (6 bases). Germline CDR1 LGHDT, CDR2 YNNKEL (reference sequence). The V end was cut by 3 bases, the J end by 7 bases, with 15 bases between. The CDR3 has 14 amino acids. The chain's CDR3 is CASSQGRGAAGYTF. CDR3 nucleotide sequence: TGTGCCAGCAGCCAGGGACGGGGGGCGGCTGGCTACACCTTC.

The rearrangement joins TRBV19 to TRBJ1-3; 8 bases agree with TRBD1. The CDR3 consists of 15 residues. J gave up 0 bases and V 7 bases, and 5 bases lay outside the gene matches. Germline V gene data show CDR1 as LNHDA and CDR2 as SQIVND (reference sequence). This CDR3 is CASTRTGSSGNTIYF. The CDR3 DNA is TGTGCCAGTACCCGGACAGGGAGCTCTGGAAACACCATATATTTT.

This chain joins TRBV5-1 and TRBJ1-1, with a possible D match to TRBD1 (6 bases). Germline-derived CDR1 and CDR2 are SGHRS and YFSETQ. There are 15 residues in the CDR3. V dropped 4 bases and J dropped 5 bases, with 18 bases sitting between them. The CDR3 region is CASSPGVQTRTEAFF. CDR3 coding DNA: TGCGCCAGCAGCCCAGGGGTGCAAACCCGGACTGAAGCTTTCTTT. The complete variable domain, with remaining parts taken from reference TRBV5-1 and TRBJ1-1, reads KAGVTQTPRYLIKTRGQQVTLSCSPISGHRSVSWYQQTPGQGLQFLFEYFSETQRNKGNFPGRFSGRQFSNSRSEMNVSTLELGDSALYLCASSPGVQTRTEAFFGQGTRLTVV.

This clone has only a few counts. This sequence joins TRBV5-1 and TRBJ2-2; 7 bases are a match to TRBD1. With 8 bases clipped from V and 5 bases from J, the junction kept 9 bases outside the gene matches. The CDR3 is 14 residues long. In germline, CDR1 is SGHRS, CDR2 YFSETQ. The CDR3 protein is CASRLDRATGELFF. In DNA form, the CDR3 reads TGCGCCAGTCGCCTCGACAGGGCGACCGGGGAGCTGTTTTTT.

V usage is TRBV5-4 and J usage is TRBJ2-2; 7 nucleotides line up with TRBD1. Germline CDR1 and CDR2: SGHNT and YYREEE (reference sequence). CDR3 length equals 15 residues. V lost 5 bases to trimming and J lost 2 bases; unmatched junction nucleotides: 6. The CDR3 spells CASRTQGVNTGELFF. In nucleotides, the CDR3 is TGTGCCAGCAGAACCCAGGGGGTTAACACCGGGGAGCTGTTTTTT.

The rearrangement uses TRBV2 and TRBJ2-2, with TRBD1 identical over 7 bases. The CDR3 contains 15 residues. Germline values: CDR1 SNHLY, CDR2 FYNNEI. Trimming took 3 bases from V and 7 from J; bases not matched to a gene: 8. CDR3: CASSDSRGFFGELFF. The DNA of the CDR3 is TGTGCCAGCAGTGACTCCAGGGGGTTTTTCGGGGAGCTGTTTTTT.

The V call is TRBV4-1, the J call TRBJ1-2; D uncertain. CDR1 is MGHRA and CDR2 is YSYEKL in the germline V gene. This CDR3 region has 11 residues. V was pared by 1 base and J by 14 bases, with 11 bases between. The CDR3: CASSQGVPRTF. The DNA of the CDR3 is TGCGCCAGCAGCCAAGGGGTGCCTAGGACCTTC.

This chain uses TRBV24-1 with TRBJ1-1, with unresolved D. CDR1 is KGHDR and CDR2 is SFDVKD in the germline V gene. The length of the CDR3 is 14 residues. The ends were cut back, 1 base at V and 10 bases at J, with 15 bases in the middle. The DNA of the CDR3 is TGTGCCACCAGTGATTTTACAGAGCCCCTTGGAGCTTTCTTT. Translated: CATSDFTEPLGAFF.

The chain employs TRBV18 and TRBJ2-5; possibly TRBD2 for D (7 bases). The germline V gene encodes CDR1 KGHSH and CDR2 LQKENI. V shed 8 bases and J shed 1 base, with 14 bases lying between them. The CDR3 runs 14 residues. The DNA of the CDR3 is TGTGCCAGCGTTACAGGGAGGGCCCAAGAGACCCAGTACTTC. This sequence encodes CASVTGRAQETQYF.

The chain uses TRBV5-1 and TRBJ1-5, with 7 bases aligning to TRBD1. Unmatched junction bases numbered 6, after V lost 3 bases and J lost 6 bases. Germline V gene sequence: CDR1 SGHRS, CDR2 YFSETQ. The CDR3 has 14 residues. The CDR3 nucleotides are TGCGCCAGCAGCTGGACTCAGGGGGGTCAGCCCCAGCATTTT. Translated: CASSWTQGGQPQHF.

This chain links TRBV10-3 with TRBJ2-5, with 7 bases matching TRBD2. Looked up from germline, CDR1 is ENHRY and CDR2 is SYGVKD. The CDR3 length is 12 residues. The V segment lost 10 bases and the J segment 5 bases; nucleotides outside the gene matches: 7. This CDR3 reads CATGGLEETQYF. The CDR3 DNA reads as TGTGCCACGGGGGGTCTAGAGGAGACCCAGTACTTC.

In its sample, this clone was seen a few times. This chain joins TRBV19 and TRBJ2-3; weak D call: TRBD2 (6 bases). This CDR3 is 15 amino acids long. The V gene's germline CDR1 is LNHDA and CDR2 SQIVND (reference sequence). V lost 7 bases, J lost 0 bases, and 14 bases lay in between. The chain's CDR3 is CASTTSFLSTDTQYF. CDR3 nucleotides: TGTGCCAGTACCACTAGCTTCCTCAGCACAGATACGCAGTATTTT. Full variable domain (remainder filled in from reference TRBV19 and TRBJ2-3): DGGITQSPKYLFRKEGQNVTLSCEQNLNHDAMYWYRQDPGQGLRLIYYSQIVNDFQKGDIAEGYSVSREKKESFPLTVTSAQKNPTAFYLCASTTSFLSTDTQYFGPGTRLTVL.